This T cell receptor beta chain came from a study of T cell responses to AZD1222 COVID-19 vaccine. The study's findings and limits: Compared with day 0, the breadth and depth of the Spike-specific TCR repertoire rose significantly after two doses of AZD1222. Clonal diversity may have been underestimated, and the donors were mostly white British, with more females than males.

Turning to this clone: Its cognate antigen is unknown.

Generated by immunoSEQ multiplex PCR, the TCRdb table keeps only in-frame clones and is missing some. This table holds approximately 140,000 clones, 80% to 90% found once. The CDR3 is made up of 12 amino acids. From germline, CDR1 is LGHNT and CDR2 FRNRAP. The V and J ends lost 6 bases and 5 bases, in that order; junction bases with no gene match: 1. Sequencing used peripheral blood, obtained on day 0 of AZD1222 vaccination. V and J are TRBV12-5 and TRBJ2-3, with 8 bases fitting TRBD1. This clonotype originated in an adult in good health. The CDR3 DNA follows: TGTGCTAGTGGCACAGGGGGAGATACGCAGTATTTT. It encodes CASGTGGDTQYF.